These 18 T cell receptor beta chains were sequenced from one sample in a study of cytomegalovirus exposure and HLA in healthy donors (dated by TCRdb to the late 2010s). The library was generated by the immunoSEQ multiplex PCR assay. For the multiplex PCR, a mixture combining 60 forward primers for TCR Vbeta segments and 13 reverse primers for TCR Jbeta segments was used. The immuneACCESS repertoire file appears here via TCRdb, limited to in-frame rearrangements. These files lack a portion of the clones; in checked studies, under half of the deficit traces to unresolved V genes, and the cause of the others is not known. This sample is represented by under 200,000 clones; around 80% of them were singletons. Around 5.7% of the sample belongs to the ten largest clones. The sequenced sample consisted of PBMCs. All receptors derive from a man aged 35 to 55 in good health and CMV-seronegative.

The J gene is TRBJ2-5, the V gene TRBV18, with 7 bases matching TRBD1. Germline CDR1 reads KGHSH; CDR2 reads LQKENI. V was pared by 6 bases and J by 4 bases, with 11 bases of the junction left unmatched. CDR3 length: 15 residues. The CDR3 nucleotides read TGTGCCAGCTCTGAAAGTTGGGGACAGAGAGAGACCCAGTACTTC. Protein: CASSESWGQRETQYF.

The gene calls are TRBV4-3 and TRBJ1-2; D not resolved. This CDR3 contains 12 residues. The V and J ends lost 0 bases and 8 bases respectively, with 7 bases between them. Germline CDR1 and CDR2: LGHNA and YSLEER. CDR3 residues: CASSQEGRGYTF. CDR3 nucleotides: TGCGCCAGCAGCCAAGAAGGGAGGGGCTACACCTTC.

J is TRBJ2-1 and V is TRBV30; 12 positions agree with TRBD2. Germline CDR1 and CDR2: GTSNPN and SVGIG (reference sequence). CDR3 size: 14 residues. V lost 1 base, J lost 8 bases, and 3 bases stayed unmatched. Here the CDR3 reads CAWSASGRAHEQFF. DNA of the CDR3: TGTGCCTGGAGTGCTAGCGGGAGGGCCCATGAGCAGTTCTTC.

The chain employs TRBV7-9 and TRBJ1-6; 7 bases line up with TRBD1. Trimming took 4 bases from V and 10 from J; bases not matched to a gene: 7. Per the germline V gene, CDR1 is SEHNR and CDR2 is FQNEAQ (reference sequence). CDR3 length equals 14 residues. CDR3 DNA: TGTGCCAGCAGCTCATACAGGGGTCGGTCACCCCTCCACTTT. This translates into CASSSYRGRSPLHF.

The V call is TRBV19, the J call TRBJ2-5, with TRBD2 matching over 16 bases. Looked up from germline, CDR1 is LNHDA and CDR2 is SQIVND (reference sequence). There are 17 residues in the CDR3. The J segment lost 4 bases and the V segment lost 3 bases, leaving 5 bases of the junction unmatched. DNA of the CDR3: TGTGCCAGTAGTATCGCGGGACTAGCGGGAGGGCGAGAGACCCAGTACTTC. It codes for CASSIAGLAGGRETQYF.

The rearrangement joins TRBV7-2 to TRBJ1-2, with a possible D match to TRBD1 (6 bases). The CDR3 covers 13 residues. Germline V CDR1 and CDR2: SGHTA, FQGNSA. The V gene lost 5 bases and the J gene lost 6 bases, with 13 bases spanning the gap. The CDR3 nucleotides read TGTGCCAGCAGCCAAGGACAGTTAGATGGCTACACCTTC. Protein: CASSQGQLDGYTF.

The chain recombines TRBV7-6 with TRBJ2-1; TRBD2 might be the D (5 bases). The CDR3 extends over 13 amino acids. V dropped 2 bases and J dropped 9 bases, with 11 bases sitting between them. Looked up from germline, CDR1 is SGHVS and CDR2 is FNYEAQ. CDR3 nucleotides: TGTGCCAGCAGCTTATCCGGCGGACTTGAGCAGTTCTTC. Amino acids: CASSLSGGLEQFF. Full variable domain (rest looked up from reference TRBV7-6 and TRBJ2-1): GAGVSQSPRYKVTKRGQDVALRCDPISGHVSLYWYRQALGQGPEFLTYFNYEAQQDKSGLPNDRFSAERPEGSISTLTIQRTEQRDSAMYRCASSLSGGLEQFFGPGTRLTVL.

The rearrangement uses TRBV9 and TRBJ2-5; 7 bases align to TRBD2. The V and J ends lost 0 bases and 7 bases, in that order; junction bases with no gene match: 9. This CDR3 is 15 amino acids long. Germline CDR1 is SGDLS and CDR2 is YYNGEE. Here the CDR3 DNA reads TGTGCCAGCAGCGTAGGTCTTGGGGCTAGCGGGACCCAGTACTTC. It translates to CASSVGLGASGTQYF. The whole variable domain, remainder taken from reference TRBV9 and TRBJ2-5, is DSGVTQTPKHLITATGQRVTLRCSPRSGDLSVYWYQQSLDQGLQFLIQYYNGEERAKGNILERFSAQQFPDLHSELNLSSLELGDSALYFCASSVGLGASGTQYFGPGTRLLVL.

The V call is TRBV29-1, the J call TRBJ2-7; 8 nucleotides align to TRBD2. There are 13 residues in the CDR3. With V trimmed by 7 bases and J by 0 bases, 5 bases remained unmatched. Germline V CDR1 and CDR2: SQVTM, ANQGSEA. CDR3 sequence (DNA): TGCAGCGCGACCAGCGGGAGCTCCTACGAGCAGTACTTC. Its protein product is CSATSGSSYEQYF.

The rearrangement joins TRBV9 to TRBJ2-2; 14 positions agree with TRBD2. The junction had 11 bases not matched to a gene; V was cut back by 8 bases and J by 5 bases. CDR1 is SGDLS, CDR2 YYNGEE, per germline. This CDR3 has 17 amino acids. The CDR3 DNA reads TGTGCCAGGTATAAGCCGGGACTAGCGGGAGAGACCGGGGAGCTGTTTTTT. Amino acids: CARYKPGLAGETGELFF. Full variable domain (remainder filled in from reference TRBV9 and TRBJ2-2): DSGVTQTPKHLITATGQRVTLRCSPRSGDLSVYWYQQSLDQGLQFLIQYYNGEERAKGNILERFSAQQFPDLHSELNLSSLELGDSALYFCARYKPGLAGETGELFFGEGSRLTVL.

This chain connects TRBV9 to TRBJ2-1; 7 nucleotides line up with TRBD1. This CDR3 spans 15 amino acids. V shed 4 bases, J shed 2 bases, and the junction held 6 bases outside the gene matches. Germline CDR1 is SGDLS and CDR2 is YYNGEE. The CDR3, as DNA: TGTGCCAGCAGCTCCTGGGACAGCCCCTACAATGAGCAGTTCTTC. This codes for CASSSWDSPYNEQFF.

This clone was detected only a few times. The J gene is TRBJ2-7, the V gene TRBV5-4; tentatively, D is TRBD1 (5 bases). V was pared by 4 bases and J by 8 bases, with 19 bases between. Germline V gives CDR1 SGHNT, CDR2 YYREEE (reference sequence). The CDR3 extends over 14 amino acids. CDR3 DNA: TGTGCCAGCAGCCCCGGCCAGGGCAGACCGAAGCAGTACTTC. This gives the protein CASSPGQGRPKQYF.

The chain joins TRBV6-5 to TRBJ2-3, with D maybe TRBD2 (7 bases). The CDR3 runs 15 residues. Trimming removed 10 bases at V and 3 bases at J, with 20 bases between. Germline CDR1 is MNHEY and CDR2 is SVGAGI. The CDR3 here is CATRRLAGETDTQYF. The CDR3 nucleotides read TGTGCCACCAGGCGACTAGCAGGGGAGACAGATACGCAGTATTTT.

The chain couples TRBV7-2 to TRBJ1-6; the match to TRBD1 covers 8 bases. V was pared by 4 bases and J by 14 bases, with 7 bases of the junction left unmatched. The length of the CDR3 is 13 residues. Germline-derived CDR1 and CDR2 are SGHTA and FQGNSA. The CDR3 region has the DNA TGTGCCAGCAGCTCAACAGGGGGTCGGACCCTCCACTTT. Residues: CASSSTGGRTLHF.

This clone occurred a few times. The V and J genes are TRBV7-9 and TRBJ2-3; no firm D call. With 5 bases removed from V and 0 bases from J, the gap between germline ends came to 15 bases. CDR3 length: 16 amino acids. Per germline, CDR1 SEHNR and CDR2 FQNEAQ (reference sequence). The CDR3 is CASSPDIGFSTDTQYF. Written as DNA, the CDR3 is TGTGCCAGCAGCCCTGACATCGGCTTCAGCACAGATACGCAGTATTTT.

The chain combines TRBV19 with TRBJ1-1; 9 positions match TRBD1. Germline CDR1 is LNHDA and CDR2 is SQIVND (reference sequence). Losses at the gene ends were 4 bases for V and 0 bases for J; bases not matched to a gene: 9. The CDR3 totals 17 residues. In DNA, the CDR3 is TGTGCCAGTAGTAACACCGGGACAGGGTACATGAACACTGAAGCTTTCTTT. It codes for CASSNTGTGYMNTEAFF.

The CDR3 DNA reads as TGTGCCAGCAGTGAAGCGGGTCTACAGGGCTATGGCTACACCTTC. Translating it yields CASSEAGLQGYGYTF. The chain carries TRBV6-1 and TRBJ1-2; D possibly corresponds to TRBD1 (6 bases). The V end lost 0 bases, the J end lost 4 bases, and 12 bases lay between the germline ends. Germline V gene lookup returns CDR1 MNHNS and CDR2 SASEGT. This CDR3 region has 15 residues.

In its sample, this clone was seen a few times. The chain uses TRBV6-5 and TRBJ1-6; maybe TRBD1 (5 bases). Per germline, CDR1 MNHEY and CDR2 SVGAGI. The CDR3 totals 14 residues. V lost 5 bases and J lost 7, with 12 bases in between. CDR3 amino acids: CASSPPGLNSPLHF. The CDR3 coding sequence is TGTGCCAGCAGTCCGCCGGGACTGAATTCACCCCTCCACTTT.